These 11 T cell receptor beta chains share one sample of origin, sequenced in a study of T cells in localized non-small cell lung cancer (dated by TCRdb to about 2020). Library preparation used the immunoSEQ multiplex PCR assay. TCRdb retrieved this table from immuneACCESS and kept in-frame rearrangements only. Not all clones are present; in checked studies, unresolved V genes account for under half, and no reason is known for the remainder. The sample contains 4,000 to 6,000 clones, about 55% of them found a single time. Together, the top ten hold approximately 3.9% of the sample. This material consisted of lymph node tissue, taken before any cancer treatment. The receptors were sampled from a male donor at least 60 years old with stage I squamous cell lung carcinoma.

This clone is a singleton in its sample. The chain is built from TRBV18 and TRBJ2-1; D is ambiguous. The germline gives CDR1 KGHSH, CDR2 LQKENI. The V end lost 1 base, the J end lost 6 bases, and 16 bases lay between the germline ends. This CDR3 has 16 residues. This chain's CDR3 is CASSPQGNTNFNEQFF. The CDR3 DNA sequence: TGTGCCAGCTCACCACAAGGCAATACAAATTTCAATGAGCAGTTCTTC. Drawing the rest from reference TRBV18 and TRBJ2-1, the complete variable domain is NAGVMQNPRHLVRRRGQEARLRCSPMKGHSHVYWYRQLPEEGLKFMVYLQKENIIDESGMPKERFSAEFPKEGPSILRIQQVVRGDSAAYFCASSPQGNTNFNEQFFGPGTRLTVL.

In nucleotides, the CDR3 is TGTGCCACCAGCTCCGGTCTTACAGGGGAAATGGAAAAACTGTTTTTT. Amino acids: CATSSGLTGEMEKLFF. This chain uses TRBV15 with TRBJ1-4, with TRBD1 identical over 7 bases. Germline V gives CDR1 LNHNV, CDR2 YYDKDF (reference sequence). The trim removed 5 bases at V and 8 bases at J, leaving 14 bases unmatched. The CDR3 runs 16 residues.

The chain recombines TRBV14 with TRBJ2-3; D is uncertain. The germline V and J ends were trimmed by 4 bases and 0 bases, with 11 bases remaining between them. CDR3 length: 15 residues. From germline, CDR1 is SGHDN and CDR2 FVKESK. The CDR3, as DNA: TGTGCCAGCAGCCGAGACTGGGCTAGCACAGATACGCAGTATTTT. Protein sequence: CASSRDWASTDTQYF.

This clone was seen more than once but under ten times. The rearrangement links TRBV11-3 to TRBJ2-7, with TRBD2 identical over 14 bases. V was pared by 5 bases and J by 5 bases, with 5 bases of the junction left unmatched. The CDR3 spans 15 residues. Germline-derived CDR1 and CDR2 are SGHNT and YENEEA. DNA for the CDR3: TGTGCCAGCAGCCCGGGACTAGCGGGAGATCACGAGCAGTACTTC. It is translated as CASSPGLAGDHEQYF.

This clone was counted only a few times. The rearrangement uses TRBV7-6 and TRBJ2-2, with TRBD2 identical over 9 bases. The V gene's germline CDR1 is SGHVS and CDR2 FNYEAQ. Trimming removed 5 bases from V and 7 bases from J; junction bases left unmatched: 20. This CDR3 has 19 amino acids. In DNA, the CDR3 is TGTGCCAGCAGCCCGAATCTAGTGGGACTAGCCGGAGAGGGCGGGGAGCTGTTTTTT. This encodes CASSPNLVGLAGEGGELFF.

The CDR3 loop is CASSRAGTDAYNEQFF. CDR3 DNA: TGTGCCAGTAGTAGAGCCGGGACTGACGCCTACAATGAGCAGTTCTTC. The chain links TRBV19 to TRBJ2-1; D is possibly TRBD2 (6 bases). V dropped 4 bases and J dropped 2 bases, with 15 bases sitting between them. In germline, CDR1 is LNHDA, CDR2 SQIVND (reference sequence). There are 16 residues in the CDR3.

This chain joins TRBV28 and TRBJ2-7; D is undetermined. Trimming took off 2 bases at V and 3 bases at J, with 5 bases between the two ends. Germline V gives CDR1 MDHEN, CDR2 SYDVKM. This CDR3 comprises 12 residues. The CDR3 DNA reads TGTGCCAGCAGTTTAACCAGCTACGAGCAGTACTTC. Translation gives CASSLTSYEQYF. Filled out from reference TRBV28 and TRBJ2-7, the complete variable domain reads DVKVTQSSRYLVKRTGEKVFLECVQDMDHENMFWYRQDPGLGLRLIYFSYDVKMKEKGDIPEGYSVSREKKERFSLILESASTNQTSMYLCASSLTSYEQYFGPGTRLTVT.

This rearrangement joins TRBV12-5 to TRBJ1-5; D unresolved. CDR3 size: 12 residues. V was shortened by 9 bases and J by 3 bases, with 9 bases between the two germline ends. Germline-derived CDR1 and CDR2 are LGHNT and FRNRAP. CDR3 sequence: CASRYDNQPQHF. In DNA, the CDR3 is TGTGCTAGCCGATACGACAATCAGCCCCAGCATTTT. Drawing the rest from reference TRBV12-5 and TRBJ1-5, the complete variable domain is DARVTQTPRHKVTEMGQEVTMRCQPILGHNTVFWYRQTMMQGLELLAYFRNRAPLDDSGMPKDRFSAEMPDATLATLKIQPSEPRDSAVYFCASRYDNQPQHFGDGTRLSIL.

This chain links TRBV7-6 with TRBJ2-1; D is undetermined. Germline-derived CDR1 and CDR2 are SGHVS and FNYEAQ. V lost 5 bases, J lost 3 bases, and 14 bases lay in between. The CDR3 covers 15 residues. The CDR3 region is CASSLPGSNYNEQFF. CDR3 sequence (DNA): TGTGCCAGCAGCCTCCCGGGTAGCAACTACAATGAGCAGTTCTTC.

To note about this clone: At one of its ends the junction is not consistent with the germline gene, which may arise from a read error. The chain uses TRBV19 and TRBJ2-2; TRBD2 matches at 11 bases. The CDR3 extends over 17 amino acids. Germline values: CDR1 LNHDA, CDR2 SQIVND (reference sequence). CDR3 in DNA: TGTGCCAGTAGTATTCGGCTAGCGGGAGGTGTCACCGGGAAGCTGTTTTTT. It yields the protein CASSIRLAGGVTGKLFF.

The V call is TRBV6-8, the J call TRBJ2-3; D is uncertain. CDR3 length: 13 amino acids. V lost 0 bases to trimming and J lost 4 bases, with 5 bases between them. Germline V gives CDR1 MNHGY, CDR2 SAAAGT. The CDR3 DNA follows: TGTGCCAGCAGTTACTCGGTACCAGATACGCAGTATTTT. Amino acid sequence: CASSYSVPDTQYF.